This T cell receptor beta chain is drawn from a study of human T cells and chemical hapten exposure. The overall study: Small discrepancies in pooled library volume mainly accounted for the varying TCR yields per sample. Findings of the study overall: Once DPC sensitization occurred, TCRs above 1 in 1000 frequency showed no change.

This CDR3 region has 15 residues. Deletions cut 7 bases from V and 2 bases from J, with 15 bases between. CDR1 SNHLY and CDR2 FYNNEI come from the germline V gene. It was from unfractionated whole blood that total RNA was extracted. During construction of the library, unique molecular identifiers were attached to individual cDNA molecules for quantitative, reproducible TCR counting. Original analysis: TCR counts had a median of 95,638 per sample and spanned roughly 23,224 to 690,600. In TCRdb, the 5' RACE reads were re-called with MiXCR into one record per CDR3 protein. Here the V and J calls rest on TCRdb's processing, not on the authors' analysis. The profile shows more than 140,000 distinct CDR3 sequences, approximately 4% of them singletons. This clonotype was seen a handful of times. Its target is unknown.

The V and J genes are TRBV2 and TRBJ2-1; the D gene is possibly TRBD2 (5 bases). The origin of this receptor is a female donor in good health. CDR3 residues: CASIDGERAYNEQFF. The CDR3 DNA reads TGTGCCAGCATCGACGGGGAGAGGGCCTACAATGAGCAGTTCTTC.